This record covers a single TCR beta chain. What it binds is unknown. Combining a sample-barcoded 5' primer with a J-beta primer mix, a second PCR ran for about 6 to 11 cycles. Per-sample output comprised a minimum of 3 million paired-end reads containing CDR3. TCRdb re-called the 5' RACE reads with MiXCR, one entry per CDR3 protein. The sample holds 550,000 to 700,000 distinct CDR3 sequences, about 25% seen once. The sample belongs to a study of blood T cells in healthy people across ages. Study details: In model experiments, template switching was able to capture about one barcoded beta molecule for every two T cells that were present. Findings and caveats of the study: Diversity was higher, and naive CD4+ cells more numerous, in long-lived donors than in aged donors.

Germline V gene lookup returns CDR1 MNHEY and CDR2 SVGEGT. V was trimmed by 2 bases and J by 7 bases, leaving 18 bases between them. The CDR3 is made up of 16 amino acids. They isolated at least 6 million PBMCs from each sample. The sequence came from a woman aged 65 to 85 in good health. This chain uses TRBV6-2 or TRBV6-3 with TRBJ2-4; D uncertain. Sequences were obtained from blood. The CDR3 DNA reads TGTGCCAGCAGTTACGGCCAATATGGTTGGGTGAACATTCAGTACTTC. Its translation is CASSYGQYGWVNIQYF.